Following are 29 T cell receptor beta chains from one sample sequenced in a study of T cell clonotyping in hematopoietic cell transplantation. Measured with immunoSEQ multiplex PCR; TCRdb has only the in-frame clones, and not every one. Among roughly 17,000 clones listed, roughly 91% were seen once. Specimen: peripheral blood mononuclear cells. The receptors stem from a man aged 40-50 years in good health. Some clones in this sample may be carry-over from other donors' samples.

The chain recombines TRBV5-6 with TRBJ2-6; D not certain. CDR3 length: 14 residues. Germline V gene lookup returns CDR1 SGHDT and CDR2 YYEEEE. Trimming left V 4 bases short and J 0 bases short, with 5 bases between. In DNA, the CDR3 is TGTGCCAGCAGCCTACCCTCTGGGGCCAACGTCCTGACTTTC. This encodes CASSLPSGANVLTF.

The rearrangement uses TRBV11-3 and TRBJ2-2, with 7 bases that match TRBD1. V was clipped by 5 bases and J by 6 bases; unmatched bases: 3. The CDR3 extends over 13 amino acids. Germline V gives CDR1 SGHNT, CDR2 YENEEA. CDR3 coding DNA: TGTGCCAGCAGCAACCAGGGGGCCGGGGAGCTGTTTTTT. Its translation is CASSNQGAGELFF.

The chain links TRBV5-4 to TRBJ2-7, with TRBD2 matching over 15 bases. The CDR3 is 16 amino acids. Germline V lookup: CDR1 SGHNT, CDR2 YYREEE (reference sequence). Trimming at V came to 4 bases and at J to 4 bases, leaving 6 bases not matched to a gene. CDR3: CASSPGLAGGHYEQYF. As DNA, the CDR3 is TGTGCCAGCAGCCCGGGACTAGCGGGAGGACATTACGAGCAGTACTTC.

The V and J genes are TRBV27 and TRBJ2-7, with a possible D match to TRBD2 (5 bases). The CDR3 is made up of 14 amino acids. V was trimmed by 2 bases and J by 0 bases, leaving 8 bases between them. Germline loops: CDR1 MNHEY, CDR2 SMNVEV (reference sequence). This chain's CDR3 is CASSLTRSSYEQYF. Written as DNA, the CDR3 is TGTGCCAGCAGTTTAACTAGGAGCTCCTACGAGCAGTACTTC.

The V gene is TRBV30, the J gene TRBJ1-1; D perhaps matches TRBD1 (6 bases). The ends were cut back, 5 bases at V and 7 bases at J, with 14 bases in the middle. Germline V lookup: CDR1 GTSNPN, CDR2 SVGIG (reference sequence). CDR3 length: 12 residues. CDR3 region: CAWDPGQLEAFF. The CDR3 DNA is TGTGCCTGGGACCCCGGACAGCTTGAAGCTTTCTTT.

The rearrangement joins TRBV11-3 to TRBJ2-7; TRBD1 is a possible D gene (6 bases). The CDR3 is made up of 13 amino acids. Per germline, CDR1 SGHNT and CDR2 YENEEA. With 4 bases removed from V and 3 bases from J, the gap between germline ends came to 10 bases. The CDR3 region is CASSSTGDYEQYF. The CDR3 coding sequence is TGTGCCAGCAGCTCGACAGGAGACTACGAGCAGTACTTC.

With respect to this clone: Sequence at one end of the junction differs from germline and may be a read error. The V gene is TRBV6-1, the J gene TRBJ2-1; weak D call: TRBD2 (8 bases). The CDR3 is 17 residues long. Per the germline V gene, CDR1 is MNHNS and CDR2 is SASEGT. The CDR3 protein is CAISEFPGGQTSDEQFF. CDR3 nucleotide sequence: TGTGCCATCAGTGAGTTTCCAGGGGGGCAGACTAGCGATGAGCAGTTCTTC.

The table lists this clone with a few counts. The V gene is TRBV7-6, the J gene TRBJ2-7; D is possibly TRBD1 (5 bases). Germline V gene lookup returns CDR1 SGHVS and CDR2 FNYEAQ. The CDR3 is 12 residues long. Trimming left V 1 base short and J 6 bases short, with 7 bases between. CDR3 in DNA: TGTGCCAGCAGCTTAGTAAGGGGCGAGCAGTACTTC. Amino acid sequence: CASSLVRGEQYF.

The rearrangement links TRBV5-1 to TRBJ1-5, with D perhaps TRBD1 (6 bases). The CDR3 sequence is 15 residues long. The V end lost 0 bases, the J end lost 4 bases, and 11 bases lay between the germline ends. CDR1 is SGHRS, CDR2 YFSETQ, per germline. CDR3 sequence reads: CASSLGVGGNQPQHF. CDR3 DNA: TGCGCCAGCAGCTTGGGCGTAGGGGGGAATCAGCCCCAGCATTTT. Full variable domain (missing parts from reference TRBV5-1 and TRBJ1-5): KAGVTQTPRYLIKTRGQQVTLSCSPISGHRSVSWYQQTPGQGLQFLFEYFSETQRNKGNFPGRFSGRQFSNSRSEMNVSTLELGDSALYLCASSLGVGGNQPQHFGDGTRLSIL.

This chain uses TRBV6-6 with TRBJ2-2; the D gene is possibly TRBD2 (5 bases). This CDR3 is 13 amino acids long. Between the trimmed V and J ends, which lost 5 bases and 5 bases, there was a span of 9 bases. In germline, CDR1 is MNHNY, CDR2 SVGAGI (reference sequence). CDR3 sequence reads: CASSPRRTGELFF. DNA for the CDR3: TGTGCCAGCAGTCCCCGGAGGACCGGGGAGCTGTTTTTT.

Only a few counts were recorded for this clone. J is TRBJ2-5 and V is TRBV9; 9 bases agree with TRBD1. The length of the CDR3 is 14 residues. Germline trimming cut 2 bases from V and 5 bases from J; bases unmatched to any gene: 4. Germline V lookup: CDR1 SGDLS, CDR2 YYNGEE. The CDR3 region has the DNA TGTGCCAGCAGCGTGGGGACAGGGAGGGAGACCCAGTACTTC. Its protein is CASSVGTGRETQYF.

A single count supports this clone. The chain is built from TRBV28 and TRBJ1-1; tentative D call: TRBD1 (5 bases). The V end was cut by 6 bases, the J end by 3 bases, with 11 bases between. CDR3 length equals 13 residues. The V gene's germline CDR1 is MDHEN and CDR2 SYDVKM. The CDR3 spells CASSQEGYTEAFF. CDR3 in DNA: TGTGCCAGCAGCCAAGAGGGGTACACTGAAGCTTTCTTT.

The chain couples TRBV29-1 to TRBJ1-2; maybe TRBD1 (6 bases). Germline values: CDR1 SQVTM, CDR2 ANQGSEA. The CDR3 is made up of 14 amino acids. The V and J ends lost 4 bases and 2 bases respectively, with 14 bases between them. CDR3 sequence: CSVVIRGTNYGYTF. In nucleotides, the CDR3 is TGCAGCGTTGTGATTCGCGGGACAAACTATGGCTACACCTTC. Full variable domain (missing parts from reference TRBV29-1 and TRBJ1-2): SAVISQKPSRDICQRGTSLTIQCQVDSQVTMMFWYRQQPGQSLTLIATANQGSEATYESGFVIDKFPISRPNLTFSTLTVSNMSPEDSSIYLCSVVIRGTNYGYTFGSGTRLTVV.

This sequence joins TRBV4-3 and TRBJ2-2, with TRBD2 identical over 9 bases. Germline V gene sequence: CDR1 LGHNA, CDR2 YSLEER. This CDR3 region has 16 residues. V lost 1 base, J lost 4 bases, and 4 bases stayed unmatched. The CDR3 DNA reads TGCGCCAGCAGCCAAGGGAATAGCGGGGGCACCGGGGAGCTGTTTTTT. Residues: CASSQGNSGGTGELFF.

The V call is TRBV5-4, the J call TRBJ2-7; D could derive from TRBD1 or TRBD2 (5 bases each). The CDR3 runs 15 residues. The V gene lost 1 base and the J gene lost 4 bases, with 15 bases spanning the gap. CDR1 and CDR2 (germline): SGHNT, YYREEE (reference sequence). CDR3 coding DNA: TGTGCCAGCAGCTTGCTACAGGACCGAGGGTACGAGCAGTACTTC. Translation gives CASSLLQDRGYEQYF.

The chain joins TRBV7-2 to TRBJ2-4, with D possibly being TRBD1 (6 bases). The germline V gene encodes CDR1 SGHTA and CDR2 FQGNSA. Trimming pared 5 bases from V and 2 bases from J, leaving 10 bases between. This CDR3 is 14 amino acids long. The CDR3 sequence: CASSQGTTKNIQYF. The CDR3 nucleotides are TGTGCCAGCAGCCAGGGGACAACCAAAAACATTCAGTACTTC.

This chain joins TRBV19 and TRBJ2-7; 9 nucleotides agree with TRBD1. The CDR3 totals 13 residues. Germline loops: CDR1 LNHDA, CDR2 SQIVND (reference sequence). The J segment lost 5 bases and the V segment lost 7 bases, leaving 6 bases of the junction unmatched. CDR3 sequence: CASKGQGFDEQYF. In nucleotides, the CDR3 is TGTGCCAGTAAGGGACAGGGTTTTGACGAGCAGTACTTC. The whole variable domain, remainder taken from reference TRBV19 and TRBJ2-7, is DGGITQSPKYLFRKEGQNVTLSCEQNLNHDAMYWYRQDPGQGLRLIYYSQIVNDFQKGDIAEGYSVSREKKESFPLTVTSAQKNPTAFYLCASKGQGFDEQYFGPGTRLTVT.

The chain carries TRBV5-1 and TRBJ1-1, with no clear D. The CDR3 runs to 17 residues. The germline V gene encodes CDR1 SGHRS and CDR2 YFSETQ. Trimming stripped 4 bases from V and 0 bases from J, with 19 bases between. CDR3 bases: TGCGCCAGCAGCCGGCTTAGTCAGGTCGACATGAACACTGAAGCTTTCTTT. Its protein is CASSRLSQVDMNTEAFF. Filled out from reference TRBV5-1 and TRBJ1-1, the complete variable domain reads KAGVTQTPRYLIKTRGQQVTLSCSPISGHRSVSWYQQTPGQGLQFLFEYFSETQRNKGNFPGRFSGRQFSNSRSEMNVSTLELGDSALYLCASSRLSQVDMNTEAFFGQGTRLTVV.

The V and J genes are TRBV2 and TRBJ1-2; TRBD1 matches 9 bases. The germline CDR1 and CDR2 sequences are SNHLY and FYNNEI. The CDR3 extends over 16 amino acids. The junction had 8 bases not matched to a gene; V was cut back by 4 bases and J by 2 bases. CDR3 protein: CASSGGDRVGNYGYTF. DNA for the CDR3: TGTGCCAGCAGTGGTGGGGACAGGGTAGGGAACTATGGCTACACCTTC.

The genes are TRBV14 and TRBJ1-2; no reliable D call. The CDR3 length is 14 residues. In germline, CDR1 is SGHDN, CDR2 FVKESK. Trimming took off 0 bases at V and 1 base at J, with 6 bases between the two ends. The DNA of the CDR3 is TGTGCCAGCAGCCAAGAACTCGGTAACTATGGCTACACCTTC. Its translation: CASSQELGNYGYTF.

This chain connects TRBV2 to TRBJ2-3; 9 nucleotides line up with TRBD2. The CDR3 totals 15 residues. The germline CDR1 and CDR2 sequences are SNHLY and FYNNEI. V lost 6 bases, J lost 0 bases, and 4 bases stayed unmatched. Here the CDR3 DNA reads TGTGCCAGCAGCGAGGGGACTAGCAGCACAGATACGCAGTATTTT. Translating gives CASSEGTSSTDTQYF.

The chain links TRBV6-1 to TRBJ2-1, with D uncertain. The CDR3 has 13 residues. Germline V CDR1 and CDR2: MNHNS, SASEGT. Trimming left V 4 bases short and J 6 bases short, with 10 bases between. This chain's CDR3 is CASSGPWANEQFF. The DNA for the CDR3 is TGTGCCAGCAGTGGCCCGTGGGCCAATGAGCAGTTCTTC.

This CDR3 is CASSLGQTYSNQPQHF. The DNA of the CDR3 is TGCGCCAGCAGCCTGGGACAGACGTATAGCAATCAGCCCCAGCATTTT. The rearrangement links TRBV4-1 to TRBJ1-5; 7 bases are shared with TRBD1. The J segment lost 0 bases and the V segment lost 4 bases, leaving 6 bases of the junction unmatched. This CDR3 is 16 amino acids long. Germline CDR1 is MGHRA and CDR2 is YSYEKL.

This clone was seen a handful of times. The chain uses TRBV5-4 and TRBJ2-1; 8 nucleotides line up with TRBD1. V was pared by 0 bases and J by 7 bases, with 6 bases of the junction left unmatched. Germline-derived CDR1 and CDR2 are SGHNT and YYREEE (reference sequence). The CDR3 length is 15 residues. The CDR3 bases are TGTGCCAGCAGCTTGGGGGCAGGGGGCTCTAATGAGCAGTTCTTC. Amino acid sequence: CASSLGAGGSNEQFF.

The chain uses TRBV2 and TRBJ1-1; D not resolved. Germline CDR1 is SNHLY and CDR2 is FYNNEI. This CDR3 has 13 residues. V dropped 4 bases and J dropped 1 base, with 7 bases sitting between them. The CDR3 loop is CASSVWGNTEAFF. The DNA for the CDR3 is TGTGCCAGCAGTGTTTGGGGGAACACTGAAGCTTTCTTT.

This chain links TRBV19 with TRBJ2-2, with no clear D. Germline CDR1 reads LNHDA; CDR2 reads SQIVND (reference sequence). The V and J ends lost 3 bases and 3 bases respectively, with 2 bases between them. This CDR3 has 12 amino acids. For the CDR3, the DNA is TGTGCCAGTAGTATTGACACCGGGGAGCTGTTTTTT. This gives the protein CASSIDTGELFF.

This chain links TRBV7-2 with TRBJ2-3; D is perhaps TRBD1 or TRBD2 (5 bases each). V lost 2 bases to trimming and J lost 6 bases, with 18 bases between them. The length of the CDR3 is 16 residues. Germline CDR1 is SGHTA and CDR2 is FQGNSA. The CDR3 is CASSLTGLANGDTQYF. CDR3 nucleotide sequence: TGTGCCAGCAGCTTAACAGGACTGGCCAACGGGGATACGCAGTATTTT.

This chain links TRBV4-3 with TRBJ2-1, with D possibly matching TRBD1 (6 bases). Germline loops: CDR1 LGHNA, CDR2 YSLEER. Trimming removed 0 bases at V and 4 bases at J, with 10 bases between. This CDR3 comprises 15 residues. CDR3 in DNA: TGCGCCAGCAGCCAAGAAGGCAGGGGATACAATGAGCAGTTCTTC. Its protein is CASSQEGRGYNEQFF.

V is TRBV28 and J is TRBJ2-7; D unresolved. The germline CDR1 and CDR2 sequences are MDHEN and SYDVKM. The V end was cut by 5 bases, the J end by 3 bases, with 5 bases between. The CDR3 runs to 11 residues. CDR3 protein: CASSPNYEQYF. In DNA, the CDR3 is TGTGCCAGCAGTCCTAACTACGAGCAGTACTTC.